These 17 T cell receptor beta chains came from one sample sequenced in a study of human T cells and chemical hapten exposure. TCRdb re-called the RACE reads through MiXCR, storing one row per CDR3 protein. Of over 85,000 distinct CDR3 sequences in the sample, about 8.6% are singletons; the top ten hold 2.9%. Specified time point: healthy volunteer bleed at 2 weeks. Whole blood, unfractionated, served as the material for total RNA extraction. Sequencing was done on a sample of whole blood. Receptors originate from a female donor in good health. Some clones in this sample may be carry-over from other donors' samples.

There are many counts of this clonotype. The chain links TRBV28 to TRBJ2-2, with TRBD1 matching over 8 bases. V shed 2 bases, J shed 5 bases, and the junction held 4 bases outside the gene matches. The CDR3 is made up of 15 amino acids. Germline V lookup: CDR1 MDHEN, CDR2 SYDVKM. CDR3 sequence (DNA): TGTGCCAGCAGTTTACAGGGGGCTTGGACCGGGGAGCTGTTTTTT. It encodes CASSLQGAWTGELFF.

Worth noting for this clonotype: A much larger clone sits a single nucleotide away, making a read error possible. This rearrangement joins TRBV29-1 to TRBJ1-1; 7 bases match TRBD1. J gave up 3 bases and V 6 bases, and 4 bases lay outside the gene matches. CDR3 length: 12 residues. CDR1 and CDR2 (germline): SQVTM, ANQGSEA. The DNA for the CDR3 is TGCAGCGTCGACAGGGAGGACACTGAAGCTTTCTTT. Translating it yields CSVDREDTEAFF.

The V call is TRBV6-5, the J call TRBJ2-7; 7 nucleotides match TRBD1. CDR1 and CDR2 from the germline V gene are MNHEY and SVGAGI. The length of the CDR3 is 13 residues. V lost 6 bases and J lost 2; bases outside the gene matches: 4. The CDR3 loop is CASRRGQTYEQYF. The CDR3 DNA is TGTGCCAGCAGACGGGGACAGACCTACGAGCAGTACTTC.

The sample holds a few counts of this clonotype. This chain joins TRBV5-1 and TRBJ1-4; no definite D call. The CDR3 covers 15 residues. V lost 4 bases and J lost 0, with 10 bases in between. CDR1 is SGHRS and CDR2 is YFSETQ in the germline V gene. The CDR3 DNA reads TGCGCCAGCAGCCCGGACGAAGCAACTAATGAAAAACTGTTTTTT. Translation: CASSPDEATNEKLFF.

This chain links TRBV29-1 with TRBJ2-7, with TRBD1 matching 8 bases. The CDR3 totals 12 residues. The trim removed 6 bases at V and 2 bases at J, leaving 3 bases unmatched. Germline lookup yields CDR1 SQVTM and CDR2 ANQGSEA. CDR3 sequence reads: CSVGTGTYEQYF. DNA for the CDR3: TGCAGCGTAGGGACAGGAACCTACGAGCAGTACTTC.

The chain uses TRBV4-3 and TRBJ2-2, with 8 bases identical to TRBD2. V gave up 0 bases and J gave up 6 bases; unmatched junction bases: 9. The V gene's germline CDR1 is LGHNA and CDR2 YSLEER. The CDR3 is 17 amino acids. CDR3 region: CASSQDRGGAFAGELFF. The CDR3 bases are TGCGCCAGCAGCCAAGATCGGGGGGGCGCGTTCGCCGGGGAGCTGTTTTTT.

This clonotype was detected many times. The chain couples TRBV11-3 to TRBJ2-1; 10 bases fit TRBD2. Germline trimming cut 3 bases from V and 6 bases from J; bases unmatched to any gene: 2. From germline, CDR1 is SGHNT and CDR2 YENEEA. The CDR3 is made up of 14 amino acids. The CDR3, as DNA: TGTGCCAGCAGCTTCGCTAGCGGGAGCAATGAGCAGTTCTTC. Residues: CASSFASGSNEQFF.

As to this clonotype: One end of the junction fails to match germline, which may point to a read error. V usage is TRBV2 and J usage is TRBJ2-5, with TRBD2 matching over 8 bases. Germline CDR1 and CDR2: SNHLY and FYNNEI. CDR3 size: 12 residues. Here the CDR3 reads CASSETSAIALF. CDR3 DNA: TGTGCCAGCAGTGAGACTAGCGCCATAGCCTTATTC.

The genes are TRBV2 and TRBJ2-1, with TRBD2 matching 11 bases. Germline CDR1 reads SNHLY; CDR2 reads FYNNEI. V gave up 8 bases and J gave up 7 bases; unmatched junction bases: 13. The CDR3 sequence is 16 residues long. The CDR3 reads CASSLMVAGGPNEQFF. Written as DNA, the CDR3 is TGTGCCAGCTCCCTCATGGTAGCGGGAGGGCCTAATGAGCAGTTCTTC.

This clonotype has a handful of counts. The V gene is TRBV29-1, the J gene TRBJ2-1; 8 bases agree with TRBD1. After removal of 2 bases from V and 5 bases from J, the junction contained 2 bases not matched to a gene. CDR3 size: 13 residues. CDR1 and CDR2 from the germline V gene are SQVTM and ANQGSEA. The CDR3, as DNA: TGCAGCGTTGAATCGGACAGGGACAATGAGCAGTTCTTC. It specifies CSVESDRDNEQFF.

V is TRBV20-1 and J is TRBJ2-3; perhaps TRBD1 as D (5 bases). Trimming cost V 5 bases and J 3 bases, with 9 bases left between them. This CDR3 is built from 12 residues. Germline-derived CDR1 and CDR2 are DFQATT and SNEGSKA (reference sequence). This CDR3 is CSAGANTDTQYF. The CDR3 nucleotides are TGCAGTGCTGGGGCGAATACAGATACGCAGTATTTT.

Ten or more counts support this clonotype. The V gene is TRBV30, the J gene TRBJ1-3; no clear D. Per germline, CDR1 GTSNPN and CDR2 SVGIG (reference sequence). The CDR3 runs 14 residues. V was trimmed by 1 base and J by 0 bases, leaving 7 bases between them. CDR3 nucleotides: TGTGCCTGGAGTGCTGGCGGCTCTGGAAACACCATATATTTT. Protein: CAWSAGGSGNTIYF.

This clonotype was counted a few times. The chain links TRBV12-5 to TRBJ1-2; no firm D call. Germline CDR1 reads LGHNT; CDR2 reads FRNRAP. The CDR3 has 12 amino acids. Trimming cost V 7 bases and J 4 bases, with 10 bases left between them. The CDR3 region has the DNA TGTGCTAGTGATAACAGCGGCTATGGCTACACCTTC. Amino acid sequence: CASDNSGYGYTF.

The chain has TRBV25-1 and TRBJ2-1; 10 bases align to TRBD1. V trimming: 0 bases; J trimming: 5 bases; junction bases outside the gene matches: 7. Germline values: CDR1 MGHDK, CDR2 SYGVNS. This CDR3 has 17 amino acids. The CDR3 sequence is CASSEYSTGGLNNEQFF. In DNA form, the CDR3 reads TGTGCCAGCAGTGAATATTCGACAGGGGGCCTCAACAATGAGCAGTTCTTC.

The chain recombines TRBV28 with TRBJ1-1, with 9 bases that match TRBD1. Germline-derived CDR1 and CDR2 are MDHEN and SYDVKM. V was clipped by 6 bases and J by 3 bases; unmatched bases: 8. CDR3 size: 15 residues. The CDR3 is CASRAWTGEDTEAFF. CDR3 nucleotides: TGTGCCAGCAGAGCTTGGACAGGGGAGGACACTGAAGCTTTCTTT.

This clonotype was picked up a small number of times. The J gene is TRBJ2-1, the V gene TRBV7-6; D remains ambiguous. The V end was cut by 5 bases, the J end by 1 base, with 18 bases between. This CDR3 spans 17 amino acids. Germline lookup yields CDR1 SGHVS and CDR2 FNYEAQ. The CDR3: CASSLRLAGNSYNEQFF. CDR3 coding DNA: TGTGCCAGCAGCCTACGTCTGGCAGGCAATTCCTACAATGAGCAGTTCTTC. Using reference TRBV7-6 and TRBJ2-1 for the parts outside the CDR3, the full variable domain is GAGVSQSPRYKVTKRGQDVALRCDPISGHVSLYWYRQALGQGPEFLTYFNYEAQQDKSGLPNDRFSAERPEGSISTLTIQRTEQRDSAMYRCASSLRLAGNSYNEQFFGPGTRLTVL.

This clonotype was found a few times. The chain joins TRBV10-2 to TRBJ2-6; unclear D gene. V lost 6 bases and J 0 bases, leaving 6 bases between the germline ends. The CDR3 is made up of 14 amino acids. Looked up from germline, CDR1 is WSHSY and CDR2 is SAAADI. The CDR3 DNA is TGCGCCAGCAGGGGTATCTCTGGGGCCAACGTCCTGACTTTC. Translated: CASRGISGANVLTF.